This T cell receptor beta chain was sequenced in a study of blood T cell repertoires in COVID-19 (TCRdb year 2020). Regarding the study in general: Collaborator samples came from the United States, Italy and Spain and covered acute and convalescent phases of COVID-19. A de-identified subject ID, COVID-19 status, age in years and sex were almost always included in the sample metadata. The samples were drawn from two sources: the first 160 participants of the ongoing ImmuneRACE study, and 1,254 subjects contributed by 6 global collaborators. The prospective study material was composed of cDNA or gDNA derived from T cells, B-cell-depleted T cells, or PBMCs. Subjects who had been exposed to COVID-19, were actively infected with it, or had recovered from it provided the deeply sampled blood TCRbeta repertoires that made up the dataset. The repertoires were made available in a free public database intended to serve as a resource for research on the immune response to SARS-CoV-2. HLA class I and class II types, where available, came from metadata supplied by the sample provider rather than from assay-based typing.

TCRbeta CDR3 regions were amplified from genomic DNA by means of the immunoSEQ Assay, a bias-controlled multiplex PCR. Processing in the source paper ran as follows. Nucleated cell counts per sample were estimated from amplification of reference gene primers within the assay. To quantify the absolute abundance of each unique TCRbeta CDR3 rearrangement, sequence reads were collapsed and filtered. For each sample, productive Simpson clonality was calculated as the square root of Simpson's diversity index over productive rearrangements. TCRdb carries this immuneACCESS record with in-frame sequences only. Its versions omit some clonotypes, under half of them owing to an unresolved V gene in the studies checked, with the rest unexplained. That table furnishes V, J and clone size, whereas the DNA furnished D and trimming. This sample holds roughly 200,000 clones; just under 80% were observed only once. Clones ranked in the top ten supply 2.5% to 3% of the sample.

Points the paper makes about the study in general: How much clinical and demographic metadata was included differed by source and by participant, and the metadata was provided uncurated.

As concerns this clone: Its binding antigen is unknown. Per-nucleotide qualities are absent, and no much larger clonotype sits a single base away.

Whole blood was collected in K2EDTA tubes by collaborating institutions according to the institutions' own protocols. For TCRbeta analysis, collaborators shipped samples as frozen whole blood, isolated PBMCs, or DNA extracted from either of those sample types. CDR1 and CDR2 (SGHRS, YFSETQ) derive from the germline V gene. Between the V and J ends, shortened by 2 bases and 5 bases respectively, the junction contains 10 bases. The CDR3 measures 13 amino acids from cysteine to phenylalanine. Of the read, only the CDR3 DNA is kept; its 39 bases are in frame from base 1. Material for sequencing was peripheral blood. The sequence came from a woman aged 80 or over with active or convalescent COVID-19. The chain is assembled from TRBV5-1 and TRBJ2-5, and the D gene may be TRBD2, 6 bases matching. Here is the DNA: TGCGCCAGCAGCTTACCGGGGGTTGAGACCCAGTACTTC. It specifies CASSLPGVETQYF.